This T cell receptor beta chain was captured by sequencing in a study of long-term antiretroviral therapy in people with HIV (dated by TCRdb to 2021 to 2024). Looking at the study overall: The earliest samples were collected about a decade before the 2015 WHO recommendation for immediate ART, when ART was typically delayed until CD4 counts fell. A retrospective serial study tested whether changes in peripheral blood TRB repertoire composition and diversity were associated with ART initiation and durable HIV suppression. No cross-contamination during QIAcube processing turned up in test extractions that ran a monoclonal T-cell line alongside about 35 polyclonal samples. A total of 192 cryopreserved PBMC samples were contributed to the cohort by 30 adults with confirmed HIV infection, with samples collected serially over a mean of approximately six years (range 1-12). Of the roughly 32 participants with HIV, ten to eleven were female.

The immunoSEQ hsTCRB v3.0 assay was used at survey level resolution for TRB variable region sequencing. A depth of about 35,000-55,000 T-cell genomes per sample was targeted for TRB sequencing. Pooled TRB libraries were sequenced on an Illumina MiSeq with a v3 150-cycle kit. Concerning the study's data processing: Repertoire analysis ran in R within a reproducible Nextflow workflow covering QC, data transformation and analysis. Custom analyses were implemented in LymphoSeq2, an R package for AIRR-Seq data exploration. A handful of samples yielding fewer than 5000 total TRB sequences were excluded, leaving around 190 analyzed HIV repertoires. Among the roughly 190 retained HIV repertoires, 55 to 65 were collected before ART initiation and roughly 130 were collected after ART initiation. Repertoires were downsampled to 5000 TRB nucleotide sequences, with summary statistics averaged over 100 downsampling iterations. Only TRB sequences with CDR3 regions of at least seven amino acids were retained for analysis. Diversity was measured with a Shannon entropy-derived clonality score and the Gini coefficient. In the repertoire networks, any two of the top 5000 CDR3 amino acid sequences were connected whenever the two sequences differed by an edit distance of one. Antigen specificity groups and MHC restriction were predicted for TRB CDR3 amino acid sequences with GLIPH2. To flag known CMV, EBV, HIV or tissue antigen associations, CDR3 amino acid sequences were matched against VDJdb and McPAS-TCR. Pre-ART, post-ART and control groups were compared with Wilcoxon signed-rank tests and Holm-Bonferroni correction. TCRdb's version of the immuneACCESS table is confined to in-frame rearrangements and falls short of the full clone set. An unresolved V gene accounts for under half of the shortfall where checked; the remainder is of unknown origin. The DNA gave D and trimming, while V, J and clone size come from that table. The sample includes about 24,000 clones, with 85% to 95% observed a single time. The ten largest clones add up to 2.2% of the sample.

This clone was seen a single time. The clone's antigen remains unknown. Base qualities are not provided; no much larger clone lies one nucleotide away. Participants were included only if at least one PBMC sample before ART initiation and at least two post-ART samples were available. All participants with HIV were treated in the United States of America. Cryopreserved samples of about 1-10 million PBMC were thawed and washed before DNA extraction. At the time of the earliest PBMC sample for each participant with HIV, ages ranged from roughly 23 to 55 years. PBMC samples were contributed by each participant from 1-4 timepoints before ART initiation and 2-8 timepoints after ART initiation, with a median of 7 samples. For every participant, serial HIV viral load, CD4+ T-cell count, ART history and demographic data were obtained. Using a Qiagen kit on a QIAcube, genomic DNA was extracted from unsorted PBMC, with samples processed in batches of 12.

Broad study findings and their caveats: Expanded TRB clones identified before ART initiation dominated the repertoire at all time points, although this dominance fluctuated and declined in many PLHIV after ART. The samples span the years 2004 to 2017, and the ART regimens used at that time may not be as effective as current regimens. Limited PBMC availability meant only the TCR beta chain was sequenced, without alpha chain pairing. Narrower CDR3 length ranges were observed in HIV repertoires than in controls, and an antigen-experienced repertoire with only a slight naive shift after ART was suggested by the network structure. No data were available on ART adherence, viral resistance or therapy changes, limiting inferences about post-ART repertoire changes. Because pre-ART samples had limited cell numbers, unsorted PBMC were profiled rather than sorted CD4+ and CD8+ T cells. ART initiation was associated with a significant increase in TRB diversity, but diversity stayed significantly below transplant donor controls even after long-term ART.

The CDR3 numbers 15 residues from cysteine through phenylalanine. Kept here is only the CDR3 DNA, which spans 45 bases and is read in frame from base 1. The trim is 0 bases for V and 4 bases for J, with a gap of 11 bases between the germline ends. The germline V gene yields SGHRS for CDR1 and YFSETQ for CDR2. In this chain, TRBV5-1 is recombined with TRBJ1-5; TRBD1 is possibly the D segment (5 matching bases). This TCR was recovered from a woman aged 45-65 years with HIV. The material sequenced was unsorted PBMCs, taken almost 5 years after starting antiretroviral therapy. The CDR3 region reads CASSLVAGINQPQHF. The sequenced DNA: TGCGCCAGCAGCTTGGTGGCAGGGATAAATCAGCCCCAGCATTTT.